Listed here are 28 T cell receptor beta chains from one sample, sequenced in a study of shared clonotypes between healthy human individuals. Measured with immunoSEQ multiplex PCR; TCRdb has only the in-frame clones, and not every one. The table records under 600,000 clones, nearly 98% of them present only once. CD8 cells regarded as naive lacked CD45RO, were positively chosen for CCR7, and omitted terminally differentiated effector memory CD45RA+ cells. Sequencing was carried out using naive CD8+ T cells sorted from blood. These receptors all stem from a man younger than 40 in good health.

This clone was seen once. This rearrangement joins TRBV27 to TRBJ2-5; maybe TRBD2 (5 bases). Germline CDR1 and CDR2: MNHEY and SMNVEV (reference sequence). The CDR3 is 16 residues long. Trimming shortened V by 4 bases and J by 5 bases, and 20 bases separated the two germline ends. The CDR3: CASSSESRAYGETQYF. CDR3 sequence (DNA): TGTGCCAGCAGTTCAGAGTCGAGGGCTTATGGGGAGACCCAGTACTTC.

The chain uses TRBV6-5 and TRBJ2-7; D is uncertain. This CDR3 has 14 residues. The V end lost 0 bases, the J end lost 0 bases, and 6 bases lay between the germline ends. Per the germline V gene, CDR1 is MNHEY and CDR2 is SVGAGI. The CDR3 nucleotides read TGTGCCAGCAGTTACTCTGTCAACTCCTACGAGCAGTACTTC. Translation: CASSYSVNSYEQYF.

The J gene is TRBJ2-3, the V gene TRBV27; D is undetermined. The CDR3 is 10 amino acids. The germline CDR1 and CDR2 sequences are MNHEY and SMNVEV (reference sequence). The germline V and J ends were trimmed by 8 bases and 4 bases, with 4 bases remaining between them. CDR3 sequence reads: CASGADTQYF. Written as DNA, the CDR3 is TGTGCCAGCGGCGCAGATACGCAGTATTTT.

CDR3 sequence: CASSLKSFGTDTQYF. For the CDR3, the DNA is TGTGCCAGCAGTTTAAAATCGTTTGGAACAGATACGCAGTATTTT. V and J are TRBV28 and TRBJ2-3; D gene ambiguous. CDR1 and CDR2 from the germline V gene are MDHEN and SYDVKM. The CDR3 length is 15 residues. Deletions cut 2 bases from V and 3 bases from J, with 12 bases between.

The gene calls are TRBV11-3 and TRBJ2-7, with 7 bases lining up with TRBD1. The V gene's germline CDR1 is SGHNT and CDR2 YENEEA. CDR3 length equals 13 residues. V lost 5 bases, J lost 1 base, and 2 bases stayed unmatched. The CDR3 sequence is CASSQTGSYEQYF. The CDR3 coding sequence is TGTGCCAGCAGCCAGACAGGGTCCTACGAGCAGTACTTC.

This chain joins TRBV11-2 and TRBJ2-7; 8 positions agree with TRBD1. The CDR3 has 15 residues. CDR1 is SGHAT and CDR2 is FQNNGV in the germline V gene. V was clipped by 3 bases and J by 4 bases; unmatched bases: 8. CDR3 in amino acids: CASSLTDRGLYEQYF. The CDR3 DNA reads as TGTGCCAGCAGCTTGACAGACAGGGGTTTATACGAGCAGTACTTC.

This chain links TRBV2 with TRBJ2-1; D remains ambiguous. Trimming removed 9 bases at V and 1 base at J, with 13 bases between. Germline V CDR1 and CDR2: SNHLY, FYNNEI. The CDR3 contains 14 residues. The CDR3 DNA reads TGTGCCAGTATTACGGCTCTTTCCTACAATGAGCAGTTCTTC. This translates into CASITALSYNEQFF.

This chain connects TRBV28 to TRBJ2-7; D is uncertain. The V end lost 4 bases, the J end lost 2 bases, and 9 bases lay between the germline ends. The CDR3 consists of 13 residues. The V gene's germline CDR1 is MDHEN and CDR2 SYDVKM. CDR3: CASSYRKTYEQYF. For the CDR3, the DNA is TGTGCCAGCAGTTACCGCAAAACCTACGAGCAGTACTTC.

The table lists this clone with a count of one. V is TRBV28 and J is TRBJ1-1; the match to TRBD1 covers 10 bases. J was trimmed by 5 bases and V by 6 bases; bases with no gene match: 3. In germline, CDR1 is MDHEN, CDR2 SYDVKM. The CDR3 runs 13 residues. The CDR3 loop is CASRPGQGTEAFF. The CDR3 DNA sequence: TGTGCCAGCAGACCGGGACAGGGGACTGAAGCTTTCTTT.

In the case of this clone: The sample holds other DNA sequences that translate to the same CDR3. The chain uses TRBV2 and TRBJ1-2, with D unclear. The CDR3 consists of 10 residues. V lost 6 bases and J lost 6, with 5 bases in between. The germline V gene encodes CDR1 SNHLY and CDR2 FYNNEI. In nucleotides, the CDR3 is TGTGCCAGCAGACCGAATGGCTACACCTTC. Protein product: CASRPNGYTF. Combining the CDR3 with reference TRBV2 and TRBJ1-2 gives the whole variable domain EPEVTQTPSHQVTQMGQEVILRCVPISNHLYFYWYRQILGQKVEFLVSFYNNEISEKSEIFDDQFSVERPDGSNFTLKIRSTKLEDSAMYFCASRPNGYTFGSGTRLTVV.

V is TRBV7-8 and J is TRBJ2-1, with D possibly called TRBD1 or TRBD2 (5 bases each). The CDR3 consists of 14 residues. Trimming removed 5 bases from V and 8 bases from J, with 16 bases in between. Germline lookup yields CDR1 SGHVS and CDR2 FQNEAQ. CDR3 protein: CASSPTGDEHEQFF. The CDR3 DNA follows: TGTGCCAGCAGCCCGACCGGGGACGAGCATGAGCAGTTCTTC.

The chain combines TRBV7-9 with TRBJ2-2; 11 bases are shared with TRBD2. Germline CDR1 is SEHNR and CDR2 is FQNEAQ (reference sequence). Unmatched junction bases numbered 1, after V lost 3 bases and J lost 1 base. The CDR3 consists of 16 residues. DNA of the CDR3: TGTGCCAGCAGCTTGCTAGCGGGAGGGAACACCGGGGAGCTGTTTTTT. Translating gives CASSLLAGGNTGELFF.

The chain joins TRBV29-1 to TRBJ2-5; 7 bases fit TRBD2. CDR1 SQVTM and CDR2 ANQGSEA come from the germline V gene. This CDR3 comprises 18 residues. The trim removed 6 bases at V and 3 bases at J, leaving 22 bases unmatched. For the CDR3, the DNA is TGCAGCGTGGGAGGGCCCGCCGAGGAAACTACCTTTGAAGAGACCCAGTACTTC. Protein sequence: CSVGGPAEETTFEETQYF.

This rearrangement joins TRBV5-4 to TRBJ2-1; D not certain. The CDR3 loop spans 16 amino acids. Germline loops: CDR1 SGHNT, CDR2 YYREEE (reference sequence). V lost 1 base to trimming and J lost 6 bases, with 17 bases between them. This CDR3 reads CASSLTNPGPGNEQFF. The CDR3, as DNA: TGTGCCAGCAGCTTGACAAACCCGGGTCCGGGCAATGAGCAGTTCTTC.

This rearrangement joins TRBV7-9 to TRBJ2-7, with 10 positions matching TRBD2. The J segment lost 3 bases and the V segment lost 4 bases, leaving 9 bases of the junction unmatched. CDR1 is SEHNR, CDR2 FQNEAQ, per germline (reference sequence). The CDR3 runs 16 residues. In nucleotides, the CDR3 is TGTGCCAGCAGCTCCCCCTTAGCGGGAGGCGGCTACGAGCAGTACTTC. This codes for CASSSPLAGGGYEQYF.

V is TRBV4-1 and J is TRBJ2-3; TRBD2 matches at 7 bases. V was clipped by 2 bases and J by 3 bases; unmatched bases: 2. The CDR3 is 14 residues long. In germline, CDR1 is MGHRA, CDR2 YSYEKL. The DNA of the CDR3 is TGCGCCAGCAGCCAACTGGGAGGGACAGATACGCAGTATTTT. Protein product: CASSQLGGTDTQYF.

The table lists this clone with a count of one. J is TRBJ2-1 and V is TRBV15; 10 bases map to TRBD1. Trimming removed 5 bases from V and 4 bases from J; junction bases left unmatched: 2. CDR3 length: 14 residues. The V gene's germline CDR1 is LNHNV and CDR2 YYDKDF (reference sequence). The CDR3 DNA is TGTGCCACCAGCCCGGGACAGGGGTACAATGAGCAGTTCTTC. Amino acid sequence: CATSPGQGYNEQFF.

The rearrangement links TRBV28 to TRBJ2-7; tentative D call: TRBD1 (5 bases). The CDR3 spans 14 residues. V was cut by 4 bases and J by 3 bases, with 13 bases left in between. The V gene's germline CDR1 is MDHEN and CDR2 SYDVKM. The DNA of the CDR3 is TGTGCCAGCAGTTCGCCCGGCAGGGACTACGAGCAGTACTTC. Translating it yields CASSSPGRDYEQYF.

V is TRBV9 and J is TRBJ2-1; D perhaps matches TRBD1 (5 bases). Trimming pared 0 bases from V and 6 bases from J, leaving 13 bases between. Germline V gene data show CDR1 as SGDLS and CDR2 as YYNGEE. The CDR3 totals 15 residues. The CDR3 protein is CASSVGWSRGNEQFF. The DNA for the CDR3 is TGTGCCAGCAGCGTAGGCTGGAGTAGGGGCAATGAGCAGTTCTTC.

The chain is built from TRBV28 and TRBJ2-7; no clear D gene. Trimming pared 3 bases from V and 3 bases from J, leaving 12 bases between. Looked up from germline, CDR1 is MDHEN and CDR2 is SYDVKM. The CDR3 is 14 amino acids. For the CDR3, the DNA is TGTGCCAGCAGTTTTTTGGGAAACAACTACGAGCAGTACTTC. This encodes CASSFLGNNYEQYF.

This chain connects TRBV29-1 to TRBJ2-3; TRBD2 aligns across 7 bases. CDR1 is SQVTM and CDR2 is ANQGSEA in the germline V gene. This CDR3 region has 15 residues. With 0 bases clipped from V and 3 bases from J, the junction kept 6 bases outside the gene matches. The CDR3, as DNA: TGCAGCGTTGAAGACCGGGGCGGGAGAACAGATACGCAGTATTTT. This translates into CSVEDRGGRTDTQYF.

This clone appeared a single time. The rearrangement links TRBV6-6 to TRBJ2-7, with D tentatively TRBD1 (6 bases). Germline V gene lookup returns CDR1 MNHNY and CDR2 SVGAGI (reference sequence). The V end lost 5 bases, the J end lost 1 base, and 18 bases lay between the germline ends. The CDR3 is 16 amino acids. CDR3 residues: CASSQYPGHRSYEQYF. The CDR3 DNA reads as TGTGCCAGCAGTCAGTATCCGGGACATCGTTCCTACGAGCAGTACTTC.

This clone was seen once. The chain combines TRBV5-1 with TRBJ1-1; 9 positions agree with TRBD1. This CDR3 contains 14 residues. In germline, CDR1 is SGHRS, CDR2 YFSETQ. Germline trimming cut 3 bases from V and 5 bases from J; bases unmatched to any gene: 5. The CDR3 DNA follows: TGCGCCAGCAGCTCAACAGGGGGCAATACTGAAGCTTTCTTT. Amino acids: CASSSTGGNTEAFF.

This chain uses TRBV11-2 with TRBJ2-1; TRBD2 is a possible D gene (5 bases). Trimming removed 4 bases from V and 8 bases from J, with 27 bases in between. Germline V gene data show CDR1 as SGHAT and CDR2 as FQNNGV. There are 18 residues in the CDR3. The CDR3 sequence: CASSSPPDSAYYGDEQFF. Here the CDR3 DNA reads TGTGCCAGCAGCTCCCCTCCGGATAGCGCCTACTATGGCGATGAGCAGTTCTTC.

The chain uses TRBV5-1 and TRBJ2-3; TRBD1 aligns across 10 bases. Germline loops: CDR1 SGHRS, CDR2 YFSETQ. The CDR3 sequence is 14 residues long. With V trimmed by 4 bases and J by 4 bases, 3 bases remained unmatched. CDR3: CASSKGQGSDTQYF. DNA of the CDR3: TGCGCCAGCAGCAAGGGACAGGGGTCAGATACGCAGTATTTT.

The V gene is TRBV6-1, the J gene TRBJ2-1; D may be TRBD1 (6 bases). CDR1 is MNHNS, CDR2 SASEGT, per germline. This CDR3 comprises 13 residues. Trimming left V 7 bases short and J 4 bases short, with 11 bases between. The CDR3 loop is CASNKDSYNEQFF. The CDR3 bases are TGTGCCAGCAACAAGGACAGTTACAATGAGCAGTTCTTC.

The chain employs TRBV25-1 and TRBJ1-4; TRBD1 agrees at 8 bases. The V gene end was trimmed by 2 bases and the J gene end by 3 bases; junction bases not matched to a gene: 2. The length of the CDR3 is 15 residues. Germline CDR1 and CDR2: MGHDK and SYGVNS. CDR3 protein: CASSEDRGPNEKLFF. The CDR3 DNA reads TGTGCCAGCAGTGAAGACAGGGGTCCTAATGAAAAACTGTTTTTT. Full variable domain (rest looked up from reference TRBV25-1 and TRBJ1-4): EADIYQTPRYLVIGTGKKITLECSQTMGHDKMYWYQQDPGMELHLIHYSYGVNSTEKGDLSSESTVSRIRTEHFPLTLESARPSHTSQYLCASSEDRGPNEKLFFGSGTQLSVL.

V is TRBV19 and J is TRBJ2-1; 12 bases are a match to TRBD2. The junction had 2 bases not matched to a gene; V was cut back by 3 bases and J by 5 bases. This CDR3 has 15 amino acids. The germline V gene encodes CDR1 LNHDA and CDR2 SQIVND (reference sequence). In nucleotides, the CDR3 is TGTGCCAGTAGTATTGGACTAGCGGGAAACAATGAGCAGTTCTTC. Translated: CASSIGLAGNNEQFF.